This T cell receptor (beta chain) was recovered during a study of cytomegalovirus exposure and HLA in healthy donors. The CDR3 contains 18 residues. The trim removed 0 bases at V and 2 bases at J, leaving 13 bases unmatched. From germline, CDR1 is LGHNA and CDR2 YNFKEQ. Whole-study results and caveats: Later analysis showed most CMV-associated TCR beta chains appearing HLA-restricted. Generally TCR sequences proved uncommon, though certain public TCRs appeared in numerous donors. Reportedly, HLA-A and HLA-B alleles of most subjects were accurately predicted from TCR beta. Later analysis found that TCR beta chains associated with HLA were more clonally expanded than other, equally common chains.

A multiplex PCR was run with 60 Vbeta primers and 13 Jbeta primers. Method: immunoSEQ multiplex PCR; TCRdb's copy keeps in-frame clones and lacks some. The sample holds about 200,000 clones, 65% to 80% seen once. This clone has just a few counts. The antigen remains undetermined. The sequencing sample was made of PBMCs. The sequence was collected from a man in his forties in good health and CMV-seronegative. The rearrangement uses TRBV4-2 and TRBJ2-7; 7 bases map to TRBD2. CDR3 sequence (DNA): TGTGCCAGCAGCCAAGAAAGGGGATCGGGGGGTCCCACCTACGAGCAGTACTTC. This translates into CASSQERGSGGPTYEQYF.